The 5 T cell receptor beta chains in this list originate from one sample, sequenced in a study of monozygotic twins with inflammatory bowel disease. TCRdb reprocessed the 5' RACE reads, keeping one entry per CDR3 protein, no DNA. The sample table sets out over 100,000 distinct CDR3 sequences. The sequenced material came from blood. These receptors were taken from a human donor with ulcerative colitis or Crohn's disease, or a healthy co-twin of an affected twin (not recorded which).

The J gene is TRBJ2-3, the V gene TRBV20-1. The V gene's germline CDR1 is DFQATT and CDR2 SNEGSKA (reference sequence). The CDR3 is made up of 15 amino acids. The CDR3: CSARDTSGRTDTQYF.

The V gene is TRBV12-3 or TRBV12-4, the J gene TRBJ2-2; TCRdb calls TRBD1, which cannot be checked without DNA. The CDR3 extends over 14 amino acids. CDR3 loop: CASSSGTAVGELFF.

The gene calls are TRBV12-3 or TRBV12-4 and TRBJ2-2. CDR3 length: 15 residues. The CDR3 loop is CASSLIRGYTGELFF.

The chain joins TRBV20-1 to TRBJ1-1; TCRdb outputs TRBD1, but without DNA this stays unchecked. The CDR3 has 13 amino acids. Germline assignment: CDR1 DFQATT and CDR2 SNEGSKA (reference sequence). CDR3 loop: CSACVTGDTEAFF.

The genes are TRBV5-1 and TRBJ2-7; TCRdb selects TRBD1, and the lack of DNA leaves this call unchecked. CDR1 is SGHRS, CDR2 YFSETQ, per germline. This CDR3 contains 14 residues. The CDR3 is CASSLVGFPYEQYF.